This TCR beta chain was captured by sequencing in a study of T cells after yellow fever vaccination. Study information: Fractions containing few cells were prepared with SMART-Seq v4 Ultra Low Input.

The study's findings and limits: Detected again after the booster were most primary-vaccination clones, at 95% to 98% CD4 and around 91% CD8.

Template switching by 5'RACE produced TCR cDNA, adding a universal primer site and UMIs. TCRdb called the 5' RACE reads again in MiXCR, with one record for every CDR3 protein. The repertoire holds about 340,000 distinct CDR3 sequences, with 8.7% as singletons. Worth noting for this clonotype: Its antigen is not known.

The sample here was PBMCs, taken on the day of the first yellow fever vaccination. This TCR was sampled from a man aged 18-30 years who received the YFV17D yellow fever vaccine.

The CDR3 is CASSQVMGPFRELFF. The CDR3 DNA reads TGTGCCAGCAGCCAAGTTATGGGGCCTTTCAGGGAGCTGTTTTTT. The chain is built from TRBV3-1 and TRBJ2-2, with a tentative D call TRBD1 (5 bases). The CDR3 loop spans 15 amino acids. Trimming cost V 1 base and J 9 bases, with 15 bases left between them. Per the germline V gene, CDR1 is LGHDT and CDR2 is YNNKEL (reference sequence).